The 5 T cell receptor beta chains given below trace back to one sample, sequenced in a study of beta chain features in type 1 diabetes. Reverse transcribing all isolated RNA meant expressed TCRB transcripts were sequenced. Assay: immunoSEQ multiplex PCR; the TCRdb copy retains only in-frame clones and omits some. Among under 95,000 clones listed, under 35% were seen once. Sequencing used stem cell memory CD4+ T cells from blood. Every receptor here comes from a woman aged 18 to 35 in good health.

This clone was found a few times. J is TRBJ1-2 and V is TRBV25-1; the D is unclear. V lost 2 bases and J lost 4, with 8 bases in between. This CDR3 spans 13 amino acids. Germline CDR1 is MGHDK and CDR2 is SYGVNS. The CDR3 spells CASSERSGYGYTF. The CDR3 DNA sequence: TGTGCCAGCAGTGAACGGTCGGGCTATGGCTACACCTTC.

Only a few counts were recorded for this clone. The chain links TRBV27 to TRBJ2-6; D remains ambiguous. Germline V gives CDR1 MNHEY, CDR2 SMNVEV (reference sequence). V was pared by 5 bases and J by 0 bases, with 2 bases between. The CDR3 runs 13 residues. The CDR3 nucleotides are TGTGCCAGCAGTCTCTCTGGGGCCAACGTCCTGACTTTC. As protein: CASSLSGANVLTF.

The chain joins TRBV6-6 to TRBJ2-1; a possible D gene is TRBD2 (6 bases). V lost 10 bases and J 5 bases, leaving 18 bases between the germline ends. CDR1 and CDR2 (germline): MNHNY, SVGAGI (reference sequence). This CDR3 is 14 amino acids long. For the CDR3, the DNA is TGTGCCATCAAACCGGGACTTGCGAACAATGAGCAGTTCTTC. This translates into CAIKPGLANNEQFF.

The V call is TRBV6-5, the J call TRBJ2-7; a possible D gene is TRBD1 (5 bases). CDR1 and CDR2 from the germline V gene are MNHEY and SVGAGI. The CDR3 is 14 residues long. The V end lost 7 bases, the J end lost 6 bases, and 19 bases lay between the germline ends. The CDR3 loop reads CASTPINRPSEQYF. The CDR3 coding sequence is TGTGCCAGCACCCCCATAAACAGGCCCAGCGAGCAGTACTTC.

The V gene is TRBV7-9, the J gene TRBJ1-2; TRBD1 is a possible D gene (5 bases). CDR1 and CDR2 (germline): SEHNR, FQNEAQ (reference sequence). The CDR3 runs to 12 residues. V gave up 5 bases and J gave up 5 bases, with 9 bases separating them. The CDR3 DNA follows: TGTGCCAGCAGCACGGACACATATGGCTACACCTTC. Translation: CASSTDTYGYTF.